This is a list of T cell receptor beta chains from one sample in a study of beta chain features in type 1 diabetes. The method was immunoSEQ multiplex PCR; TCRdb's version includes in-frame clones alone and lacks a portion of them. The table shows a few hundred thousand clones, with over 14% occurring only once. Material: naive CD4+ T cells from blood. Receptor source: a man aged 18 to 30 with type 1 diabetes. Both conserved end residues are part of each CDR3. Fields, in order: V gene, CDR3 protein.

V gene: TRBV11-2
CDR3 protein: CASSNSDGDQPQHF

V gene: TRBV2
CDR3 protein: CASIGTRSYEQYF

V gene: TRBV10-3
CDR3 protein: CAISAGLALGAKNIQYF

V gene: TRBV28
CDR3 protein: CASSFRLAGTYNEQFF

V gene: TRBV29-1
CDR3 protein: CSVSVLETTDTQYF

V gene: TRBV2
CDR3 protein: CASTPSREQYF

V gene: TRBV6-5
CDR3 protein: CASSYFLDSPYEQYF

V gene: TRBV28
CDR3 protein: CASSLAGDRGFRF

V gene: TRBV5-1
CDR3 protein: CASSWGLADSYNEQFF

V gene: TRBV4-1
CDR3 protein: CASSQDDRVTDTQYF

V gene: TRBV5-6
CDR3 protein: CASSLGSSGFGNQPQHF

V gene: TRBV7-2
CDR3 protein: CASSLIAGETQYF

V gene: TRBV27
CDR3 protein: CASSLSIAGGRNEQFF

V gene: TRBV28
CDR3 protein: CASSPNTGELFF

V gene: TRBV7-2
CDR3 protein: CAIRGATDTQYF

V gene: TRBV5-1
CDR3 protein: CASSLGEEGQPQHF

V gene: TRBV25-1
CDR3 protein: CASSDRARDTGELFF

V gene: TRBV10-3
CDR3 protein: CAINPGGDRALSGANVLTF

V gene: TRBV4-1
CDR3 protein: CASSQDIVQAGATYEQYF

V gene: TRBV9
CDR3 protein: CASSVLAATKGTQYF

V gene: TRBV28
CDR3 protein: CASGGWQETQYF

V gene: TRBV28
CDR3 protein: CASSPVDRYEQYF

V gene: TRBV5-1
CDR3 protein: CASSLLLAGDETQYF

V gene: TRBV27
CDR3 protein: CASSLMRNTEAFF

V gene: TRBV12-5
CDR3 protein: CASGLTSGGSYNEQFF

V gene: TRBV5-1
CDR3 protein: CASSLLTAAYEQYF

V gene: TRBV28
CDR3 protein: CASRTAGDDYGYTF

V gene: TRBV7-2
CDR3 protein: CASSPGGRTQYF

V gene: TRBV28
CDR3 protein: CASKRDETQYF

V gene: TRBV18
CDR3 protein: CASSPVWTSGGSKETQYF

V gene: TRBV2
CDR3 protein: CASSIQDARVGEQYF

V gene: TRBV18
CDR3 protein: CASSLFTGNPNEKLFF

V gene: TRBV9
CDR3 protein: CASSPWSGREYNEQFF

V gene: TRBV6-6
CDR3 protein: CATRRGAYEQYF

V gene: TRBV6-5
CDR3 protein: CASSYSRPWETQYF

V gene: TRBV20-1
CDR3 protein: CSASRNEQFF

V gene: TRBV28
CDR3 protein: CASRQTGFYNEQFF

V gene: TRBV19
CDR3 protein: CASRPRGASPGNTIYF

V gene: TRBV11-2
CDR3 protein: CASSKLQGGSYNEQFF

V gene: TRBV20-1
CDR3 protein: CSAAISFSQYF

V gene: TRBV18
CDR3 protein: CASYTGEGLAYNEQFF

V gene: TRBV5-4
CDR3 protein: CASSFQSGGFHNEQFF

V gene: TRBV7-6
CDR3 protein: CASSSQRGDYNEQFF

V gene: TRBV27
CDR3 protein: CASSLSPLSRGGYTF

V gene: TRBV5-4
CDR3 protein: CASSPLSGRGSTGELFF

V gene: TRBV9
CDR3 protein: CASSAITGGNTEAFF